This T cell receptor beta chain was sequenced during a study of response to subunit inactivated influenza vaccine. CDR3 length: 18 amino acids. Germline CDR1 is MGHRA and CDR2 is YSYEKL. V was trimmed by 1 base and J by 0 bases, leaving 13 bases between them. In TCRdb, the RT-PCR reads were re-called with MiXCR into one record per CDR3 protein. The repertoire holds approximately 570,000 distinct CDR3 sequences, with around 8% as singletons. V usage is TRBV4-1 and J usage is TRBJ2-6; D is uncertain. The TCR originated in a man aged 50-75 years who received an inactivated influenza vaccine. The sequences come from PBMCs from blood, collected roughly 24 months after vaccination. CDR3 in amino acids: CASSQAPGRPSGANVLTF. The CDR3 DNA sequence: TGCGCCAGCAGCCAAGCTCCTGGCAGACCCTCTGGGGCCAACGTCCTGACTTTC.